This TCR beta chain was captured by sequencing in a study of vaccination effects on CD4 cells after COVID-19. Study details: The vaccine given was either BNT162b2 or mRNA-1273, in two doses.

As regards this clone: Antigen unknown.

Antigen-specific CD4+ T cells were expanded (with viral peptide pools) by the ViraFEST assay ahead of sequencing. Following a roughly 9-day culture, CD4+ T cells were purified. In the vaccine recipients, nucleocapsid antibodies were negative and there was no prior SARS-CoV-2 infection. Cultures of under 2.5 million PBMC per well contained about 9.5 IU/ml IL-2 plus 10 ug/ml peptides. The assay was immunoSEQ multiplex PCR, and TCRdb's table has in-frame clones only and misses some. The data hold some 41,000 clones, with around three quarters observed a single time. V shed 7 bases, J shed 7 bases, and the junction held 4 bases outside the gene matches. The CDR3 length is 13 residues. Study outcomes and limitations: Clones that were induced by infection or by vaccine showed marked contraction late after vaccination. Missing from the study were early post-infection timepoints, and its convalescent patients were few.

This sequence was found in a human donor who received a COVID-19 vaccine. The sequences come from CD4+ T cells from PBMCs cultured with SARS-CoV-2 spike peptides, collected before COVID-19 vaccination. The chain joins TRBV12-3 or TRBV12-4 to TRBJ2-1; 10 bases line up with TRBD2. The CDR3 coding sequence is TGTGCCAGCAAACTAGCGGGGCCTAATGAGCAGTTCTTC. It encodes CASKLAGPNEQFF.